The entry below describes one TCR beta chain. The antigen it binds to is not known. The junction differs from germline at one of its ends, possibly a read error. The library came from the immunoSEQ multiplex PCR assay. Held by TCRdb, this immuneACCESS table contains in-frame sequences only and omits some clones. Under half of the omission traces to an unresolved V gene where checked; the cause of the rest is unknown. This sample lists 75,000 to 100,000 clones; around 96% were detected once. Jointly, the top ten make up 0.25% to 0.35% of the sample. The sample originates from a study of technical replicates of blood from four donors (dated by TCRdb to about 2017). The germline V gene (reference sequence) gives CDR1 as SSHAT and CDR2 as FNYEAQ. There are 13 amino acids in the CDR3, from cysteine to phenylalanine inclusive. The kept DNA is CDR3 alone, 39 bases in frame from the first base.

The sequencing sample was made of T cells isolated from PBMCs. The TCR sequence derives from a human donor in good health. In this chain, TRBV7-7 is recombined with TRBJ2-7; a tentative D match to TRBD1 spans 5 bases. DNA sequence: TGTGCTAGCAGCCCCGGACATAGTTACGAGCAGTACTTC. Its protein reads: CASSPGHSYEQYF.